This entry lists 14 T cell receptor beta chains sequenced from one sample in a study of blood T cell repertoires in COVID-19 (dated by TCRdb to the early 2020s). Receptors were amplified or captured by the immunoSEQ multiplex PCR assay. TCRdb mirrors the immuneACCESS table, restricted to in-frame sequences. Some clones are absent from its copies; in checked studies, under half trace to an unresolved V gene, and the reason for the others is unknown. The sample data list some 100,000 clones, and approximately 80% of these were observed just once. The top ten hold roughly 7% of the sample. The specimen was peripheral blood. The origin of the receptors is a woman aged 45-60 years with acute or convalescent COVID-19.

The V call is TRBV28, the J call TRBJ1-5; the D gene is possibly TRBD1 (6 bases). Germline CDR1 MDHEN, CDR2 SYDVKM. The CDR3 length is 15 residues. V was cut by 5 bases and J by 3 bases, with 14 bases left in between. For the CDR3, the DNA is TGTGCCAGCAGTCCCCAGGGGAGCCCCAATCAGCCCCAGCATTTT. Encoded protein: CASSPQGSPNQPQHF.

The chain has TRBV2 and TRBJ1-2, with D perhaps TRBD1 (6 bases). The germline V gene encodes CDR1 SNHLY and CDR2 FYNNEI. V lost 10 bases to trimming and J lost 3 bases, with 15 bases between them. This CDR3 has 13 amino acids. The CDR3 DNA is TGTGCCACCACTCCCGCAGGGGACTATGGCTACACCTTC. Its protein product is CATTPAGDYGYTF.

The chain carries TRBV6-5 and TRBJ1-1; D is uncertain. The ends were cut back, 0 bases at V and 0 bases at J, with 8 bases in the middle. Per germline, CDR1 MNHEY and CDR2 SVGAGI. The CDR3 sequence is 15 residues long. The CDR3 spells CASSYSAGVNTEAFF. In DNA, the CDR3 is TGTGCCAGCAGTTACTCCGCCGGGGTGAACACTGAAGCTTTCTTT.

This clone has a single count. The V call is TRBV18, the J call TRBJ1-2; 9 bases are a match to TRBD1. CDR1 and CDR2 from the germline V gene are KGHSH and LQKENI. V lost 5 bases to trimming and J lost 1 base; unmatched junction nucleotides: 5. The CDR3 totals 15 residues. This chain's CDR3 is CASSSGTGYNYGYTF. The CDR3 coding sequence is TGTGCCAGCTCATCTGGGACAGGGTATAACTATGGCTACACCTTC. The entire variable domain, with the rest obtained from reference TRBV18 and TRBJ1-2, is as follows: NAGVMQNPRHLVRRRGQEARLRCSPMKGHSHVYWYRQLPEEGLKFMVYLQKENIIDESGMPKERFSAEFPKEGPSILRIQQVVRGDSAAYFCASSSGTGYNYGYTFGSGTRLTVV.

The chain combines TRBV20-1 with TRBJ2-5; D may be TRBD2 (6 bases). From germline, CDR1 is DFQATT and CDR2 SNEGSKA (reference sequence). Trimming took 3 bases from V and 5 from J, leaving 16 bases between them. This CDR3 is built from 14 residues. CDR3 loop: CSASKGGAGETQYF. DNA for the CDR3: TGCAGTGCTAGTAAAGGAGGGGCCGGGGAGACCCAGTACTTC.

For this clone: Different DNA sequences within this sample yield the same CDR3. This rearrangement joins TRBV5-1 to TRBJ1-1, with 7 nucleotides matching TRBD1. Germline V gene lookup returns CDR1 SGHRS and CDR2 YFSETQ. Unmatched junction bases numbered 0, after V lost 0 bases and J lost 1 base. This CDR3 spans 14 amino acids. The CDR3 protein is CASSLDRGNTEAFF. DNA of the CDR3: TGCGCCAGCAGCTTGGACAGGGGGAACACTGAAGCTTTCTTT.

The count of this clone is one. The chain uses TRBV7-3 and TRBJ2-1; possibly TRBD2 for D (5 bases). V dropped 4 bases and J dropped 2 bases, with 6 bases sitting between them. Germline assignment: CDR1 SGHTA and CDR2 FQGTGA. This CDR3 is built from 13 residues. In DNA form, the CDR3 reads TGTGCCAGCAGCTCCGGGACCTACAATGAGCAGTTCTTC. It codes for CASSSGTYNEQFF.

V is TRBV11-2 and J is TRBJ2-3; a possible D gene is TRBD2 (5 bases). The ends were cut back, 3 bases at V and 3 bases at J, with 10 bases in the middle. This CDR3 spans 14 amino acids. CDR1 and CDR2 (germline): SGHAT, FQNNGV. The CDR3 DNA follows: TGTGCCAGCAGCTTGGTCGGAGGTACAGATACGCAGTATTTT. The encoded protein is CASSLVGGTDTQYF.

The chain employs TRBV6-5 and TRBJ2-5, with 7 bases lining up with TRBD2. Germline CDR1 and CDR2: MNHEY and SVGAGI. V lost 5 bases and J lost 0; bases outside the gene matches: 6. The CDR3 runs 15 residues. The CDR3 bases are TGTGCCAGCAGTAAGACTAGCACGTACCAAGAGACCCAGTACTTC. As protein: CASSKTSTYQETQYF.

The chain carries TRBV10-2 and TRBJ2-3; 10 positions match TRBD2. The CDR3 totals 14 residues. Per the germline V gene, CDR1 is WSHSY and CDR2 is SAAADI. V lost 5 bases, J lost 3 bases, and 2 bases stayed unmatched. CDR3 nucleotide sequence: TGCGCCAGCAGTTGGACTAGCGGAACAGATACGCAGTATTTT. It translates to CASSWTSGTDTQYF.

The chain links TRBV30 to TRBJ1-4; D gene unclear. The CDR3 extends over 13 amino acids. Germline assignment: CDR1 GTSNPN and CDR2 SVGIG (reference sequence). V lost 5 bases to trimming and J lost 8 bases, with 15 bases between them. The DNA of the CDR3 is TGTGCCTGGGCTCCGGGAGCCGACGAAAAACTGTTTTTT. It encodes CAWAPGADEKLFF.

The chain has TRBV5-1 and TRBJ1-1; no clear D gene. Trimming removed 0 bases at V and 4 bases at J, with 13 bases between. The CDR3 length is 15 residues. The germline gives CDR1 SGHRS, CDR2 YFSETQ. CDR3 nucleotide sequence: TGCGCCAGCAGCTTGGTCCCCCAGGTGGTCACTGAAGCTTTCTTT. This gives the protein CASSLVPQVVTEAFF.

This rearrangement joins TRBV28 to TRBJ1-2, with D possibly matching TRBD1 (5 bases). The ends were cut back, 6 bases at V and 4 bases at J, with 12 bases in the middle. The CDR3 totals 13 residues. Germline lookup yields CDR1 MDHEN and CDR2 SYDVKM. The CDR3 coding sequence is TGTGCCAGCAGCCAGGGCTTATCCTATGGCTACACCTTC. Its translation is CASSQGLSYGYTF.

The chain employs TRBV6-5 and TRBJ2-3; TRBD2 matches 12 bases. V trimming: 6 bases; J trimming: 5 bases; junction bases outside the gene matches: 6. CDR1 and CDR2 from the germline V gene are MNHEY and SVGAGI. The CDR3 has 15 amino acids. CDR3 in DNA: TGTGCCAGCAGCCTAGCGGGGGGGCAGGTAGATACGCAGTATTTT. It yields the protein CASSLAGGQVDTQYF.